The clone carrying this T cell receptor (beta chain) appeared a few times. Its antigen is not identified. This entry is derived from a study of identical twins. Study outcomes and limitations: Invariant T cells like MAIT and iNKT could partly confound the zero-insertion analyses.

TCRdb reprocessed the 5' RACE reads via MiXCR and lists one record per CDR3 protein. This sample has about 520,000 distinct CDR3 sequences, with approximately 22% found just once. The junction had 20 bases not matched to a gene; V was cut back by 11 bases and J by 11 bases. The CDR3 runs 14 residues. Germline CDR1 reads SNHLY; CDR2 reads FYNNEI. The sample was also linked to a second study, of T cells expressing NK-cell markers. Per that paper: Repertoire data for TCR beta were derived from sorted T cells (CD3+CD56+NKG2C+, CD3+CD56+NKG2C- and CD3+CD56-NKG2C+).

The rearrangement links TRBV2 to TRBJ1-1; TRBD1 matches at 7 bases. The sequenced sample consisted of CD4+ T cells sorted from blood. This sequence originates from a woman aged 18-35 years in good health. In DNA, the CDR3 is TGTGCCGGGTCGGACGCAGGGGGAAGAGTCCGGGCTTTCTTT. This translates into CAGSDAGGRVRAFF. Full variable domain (outside the CDR3, taken from reference TRBV2 and TRBJ1-1): EPEVTQTPSHQVTQMGQEVILRCVPISNHLYFYWYRQILGQKVEFLVSFYNNEISEKSEIFDDQFSVERPDGSNFTLKIRSTKLEDSAMYFCAGSDAGGRVRAFFGQGTRLTVV.